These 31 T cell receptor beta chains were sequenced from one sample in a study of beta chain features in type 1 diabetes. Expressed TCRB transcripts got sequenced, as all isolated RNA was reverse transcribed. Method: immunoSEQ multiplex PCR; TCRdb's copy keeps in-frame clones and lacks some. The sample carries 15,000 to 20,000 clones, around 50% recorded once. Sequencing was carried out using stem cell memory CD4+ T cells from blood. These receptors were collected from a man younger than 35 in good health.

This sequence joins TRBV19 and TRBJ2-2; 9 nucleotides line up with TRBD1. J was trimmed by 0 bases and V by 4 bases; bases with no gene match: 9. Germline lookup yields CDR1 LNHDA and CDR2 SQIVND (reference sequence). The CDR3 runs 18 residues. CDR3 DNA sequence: TGTGCCAGTAGTACCGGGACAGGGCCTTATTCGAACACCGGGGAGCTGTTTTTT. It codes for CASSTGTGPYSNTGELFF.

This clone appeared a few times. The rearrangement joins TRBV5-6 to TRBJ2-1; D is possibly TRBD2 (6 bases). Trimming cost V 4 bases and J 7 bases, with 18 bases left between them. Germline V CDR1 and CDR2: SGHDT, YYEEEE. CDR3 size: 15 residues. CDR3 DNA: TGTGCCAGCAGCACCGTCGGGGGAATGGTGAATGAGCAGTTCTTC. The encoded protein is CASSTVGGMVNEQFF.

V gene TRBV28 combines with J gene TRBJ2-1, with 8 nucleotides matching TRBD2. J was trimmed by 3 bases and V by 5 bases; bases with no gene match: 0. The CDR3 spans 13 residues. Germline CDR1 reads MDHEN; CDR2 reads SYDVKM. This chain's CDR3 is CASSSGGYNEQFF. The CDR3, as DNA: TGTGCCAGCAGTAGCGGGGGCTACAATGAGCAGTTCTTC.

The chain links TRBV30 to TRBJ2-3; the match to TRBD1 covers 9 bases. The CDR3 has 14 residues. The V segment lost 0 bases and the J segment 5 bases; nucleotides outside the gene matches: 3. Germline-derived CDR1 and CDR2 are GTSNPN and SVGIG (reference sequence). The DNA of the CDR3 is TGTGCCTGGAGTGTGGGACAGGGAAAAGATACGCAGTATTTT. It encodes CAWSVGQGKDTQYF.

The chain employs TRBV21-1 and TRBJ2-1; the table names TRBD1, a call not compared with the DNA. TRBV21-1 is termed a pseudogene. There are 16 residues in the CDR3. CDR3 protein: CASSQKGQETYNEQFF. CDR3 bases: TGTGCCAGCAGTCAAAAGGGGCAGGAAACCTACAATGAGCAGTTCTTC.

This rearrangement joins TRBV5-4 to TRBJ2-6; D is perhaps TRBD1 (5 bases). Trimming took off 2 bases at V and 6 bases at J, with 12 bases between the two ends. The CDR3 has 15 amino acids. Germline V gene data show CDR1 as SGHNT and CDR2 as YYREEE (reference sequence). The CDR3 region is CASSLDRATANVLTF. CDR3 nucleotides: TGTGCCAGCAGCTTAGACAGAGCAACGGCCAACGTCCTGACTTTC.

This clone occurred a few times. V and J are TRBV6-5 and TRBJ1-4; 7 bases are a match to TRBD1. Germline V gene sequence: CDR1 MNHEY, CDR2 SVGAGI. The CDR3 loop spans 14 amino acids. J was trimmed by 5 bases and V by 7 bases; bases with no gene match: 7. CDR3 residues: CASTRSTGNEKLFF. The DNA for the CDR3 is TGTGCCAGCACCCGGTCGACAGGGAATGAAAAACTGTTTTTT.

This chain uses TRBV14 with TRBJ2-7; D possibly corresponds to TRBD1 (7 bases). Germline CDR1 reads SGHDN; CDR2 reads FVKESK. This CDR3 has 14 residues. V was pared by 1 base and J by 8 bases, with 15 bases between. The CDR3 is CASSQAAGGIKQYF. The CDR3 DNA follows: TGTGCCAGCAGCCAAGCGGCAGGGGGGATCAAGCAGTACTTC.

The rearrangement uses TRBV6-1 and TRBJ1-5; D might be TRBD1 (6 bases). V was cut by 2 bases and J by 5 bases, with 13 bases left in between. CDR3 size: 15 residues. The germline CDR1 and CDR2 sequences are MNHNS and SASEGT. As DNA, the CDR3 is TGTGCCAGCAGTGAACGGGACACTGTATATCAGCCCCAGCATTTT. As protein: CASSERDTVYQPQHF.

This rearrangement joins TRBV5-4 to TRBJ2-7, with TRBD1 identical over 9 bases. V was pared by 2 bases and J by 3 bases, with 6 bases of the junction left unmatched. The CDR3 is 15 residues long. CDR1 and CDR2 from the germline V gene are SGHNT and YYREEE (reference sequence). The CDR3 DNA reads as TGTGCCAGCAGCTTCGATCCGGGACAGGGCTACGAGCAGTACTTC. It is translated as CASSFDPGQGYEQYF.

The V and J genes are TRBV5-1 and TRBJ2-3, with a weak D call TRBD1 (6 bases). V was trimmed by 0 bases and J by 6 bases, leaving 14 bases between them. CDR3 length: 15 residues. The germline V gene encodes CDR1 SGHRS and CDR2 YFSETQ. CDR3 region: CASSLVGGPADTQYF. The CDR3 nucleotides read TGCGCCAGCAGCTTGGTAGGGGGTCCCGCGGATACGCAGTATTTT.

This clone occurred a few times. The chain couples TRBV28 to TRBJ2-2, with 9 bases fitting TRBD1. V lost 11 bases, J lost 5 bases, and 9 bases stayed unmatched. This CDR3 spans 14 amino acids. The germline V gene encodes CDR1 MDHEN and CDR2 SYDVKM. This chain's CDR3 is CAHRRTGETGELFF. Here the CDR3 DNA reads TGTGCCCATAGGCGGACAGGGGAAACCGGGGAGCTGTTTTTT.

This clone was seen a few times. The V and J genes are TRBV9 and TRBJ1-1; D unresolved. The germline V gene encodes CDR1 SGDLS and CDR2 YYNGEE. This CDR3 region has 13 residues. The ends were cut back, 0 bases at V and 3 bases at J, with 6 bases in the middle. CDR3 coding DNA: TGTGCCAGCAGCGTAGCTATGGACACTGAAGCTTTCTTT. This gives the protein CASSVAMDTEAFF.

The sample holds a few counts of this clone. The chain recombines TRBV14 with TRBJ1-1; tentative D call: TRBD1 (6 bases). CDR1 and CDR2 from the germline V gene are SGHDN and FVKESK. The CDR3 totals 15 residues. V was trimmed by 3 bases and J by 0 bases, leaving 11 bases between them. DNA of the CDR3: TGTGCCAGCAGCCACATCGGACAGATGAACACTGAAGCTTTCTTT. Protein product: CASSHIGQMNTEAFF.

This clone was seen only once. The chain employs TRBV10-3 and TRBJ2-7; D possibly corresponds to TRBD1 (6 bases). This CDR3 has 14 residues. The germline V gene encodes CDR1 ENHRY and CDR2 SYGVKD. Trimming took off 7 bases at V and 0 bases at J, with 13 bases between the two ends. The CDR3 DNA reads TGTGCCATCAAACGGACAGCTAGCTCCTACGAGCAGTACTTC. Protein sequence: CAIKRTASSYEQYF.

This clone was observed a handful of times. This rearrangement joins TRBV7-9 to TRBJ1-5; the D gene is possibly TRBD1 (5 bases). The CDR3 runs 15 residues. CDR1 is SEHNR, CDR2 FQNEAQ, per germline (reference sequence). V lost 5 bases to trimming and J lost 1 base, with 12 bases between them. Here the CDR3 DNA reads TGTGCCAGCAGCACCGGGACTGCCAGCAATCAGCCCCAGCATTTT. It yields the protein CASSTGTASNQPQHF. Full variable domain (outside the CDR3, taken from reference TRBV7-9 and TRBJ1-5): DTGVSQNPRHKITKRGQNVTFRCDPISEHNRLYWYRQTLGQGPEFLTYFQNEAQLEKSRLLSDRFSAERPKGSFSTLEIQRTEQGDSAMYLCASSTGTASNQPQHFGDGTRLSIL.

For the CDR3, the DNA is TGTGCCAGCAGAACCGGGACTAGCGGGCCCAATGAGCAGTTCTTC. Translation gives CASRTGTSGPNEQFF. The genes are TRBV6-5 and TRBJ2-1; 12 bases fit TRBD2. Germline V gives CDR1 MNHEY, CDR2 SVGAGI. V lost 6 bases to trimming and J lost 6 bases; unmatched junction nucleotides: 6. CDR3 length: 15 amino acids.

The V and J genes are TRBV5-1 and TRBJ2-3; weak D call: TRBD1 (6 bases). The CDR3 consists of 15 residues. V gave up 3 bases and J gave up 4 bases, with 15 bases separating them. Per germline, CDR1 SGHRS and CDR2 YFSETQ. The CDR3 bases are TGCGCCAGCAGCTCCCAGGGGTTCGAGGCAGATACGCAGTATTTT. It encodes CASSSQGFEADTQYF. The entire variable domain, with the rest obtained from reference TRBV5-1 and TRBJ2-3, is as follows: KAGVTQTPRYLIKTRGQQVTLSCSPISGHRSVSWYQQTPGQGLQFLFEYFSETQRNKGNFPGRFSGRQFSNSRSEMNVSTLELGDSALYLCASSSQGFEADTQYFGPGTRLTVL.

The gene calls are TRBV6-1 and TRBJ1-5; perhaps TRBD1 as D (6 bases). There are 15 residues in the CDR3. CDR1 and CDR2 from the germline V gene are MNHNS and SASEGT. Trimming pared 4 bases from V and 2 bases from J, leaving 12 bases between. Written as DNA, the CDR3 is TGTGCCAGCAGTGGTATAGGGGGAGGCAATCAGCCCCAGCATTTT. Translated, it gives CASSGIGGGNQPQHF.

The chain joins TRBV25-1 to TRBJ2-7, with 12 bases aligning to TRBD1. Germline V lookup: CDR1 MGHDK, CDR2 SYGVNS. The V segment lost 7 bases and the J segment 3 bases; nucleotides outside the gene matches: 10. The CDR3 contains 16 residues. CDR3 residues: CASKPDGTGGDYEQYF. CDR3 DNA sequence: TGTGCCAGCAAGCCGGATGGGACAGGGGGCGACTACGAGCAGTACTTC.

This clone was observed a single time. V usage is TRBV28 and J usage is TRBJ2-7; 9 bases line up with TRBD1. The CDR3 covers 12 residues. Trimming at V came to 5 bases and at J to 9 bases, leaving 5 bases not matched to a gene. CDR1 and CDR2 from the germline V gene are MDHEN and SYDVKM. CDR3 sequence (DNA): TGTGCCAGCAGTATACAGGGGGCTTGGCAGTACTTC. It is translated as CASSIQGAWQYF.

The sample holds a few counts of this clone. The CDR3 sequence is CASNPRQGVIETQYF. For the CDR3, the DNA is TGCGCCAGCAACCCGAGACAGGGGGTGATCGAGACCCAGTACTTC. V gene TRBV5-1 combines with J gene TRBJ2-5, with 9 bases identical to TRBD1. The ends lost 6 bases at V and 5 bases at J; junction bases unmatched: 11. This CDR3 has 15 amino acids. Germline CDR1 reads SGHRS; CDR2 reads YFSETQ. Drawing the rest from reference TRBV5-1 and TRBJ2-5, the complete variable domain is KAGVTQTPRYLIKTRGQQVTLSCSPISGHRSVSWYQQTPGQGLQFLFEYFSETQRNKGNFPGRFSGRQFSNSRSEMNVSTLELGDSALYLCASNPRQGVIETQYFGPGTRLLVL.

The CDR3 DNA reads as TGTGCCAGCAGTTTCTCCCAGCGGCCCTACAATGAGCAGTTCTTC. This encodes CASSFSQRPYNEQFF. The chain uses TRBV28 and TRBJ2-1, with D possibly being TRBD2 (5 bases). The V end was cut by 3 bases, the J end by 2 bases, with 11 bases between. Germline V gene data show CDR1 as MDHEN and CDR2 as SYDVKM. CDR3 length equals 15 residues.

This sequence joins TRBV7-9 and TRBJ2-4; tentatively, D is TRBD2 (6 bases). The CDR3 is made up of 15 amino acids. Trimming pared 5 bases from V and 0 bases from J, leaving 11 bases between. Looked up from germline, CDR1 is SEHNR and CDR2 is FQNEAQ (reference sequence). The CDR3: CASSPRELAKNIQYF. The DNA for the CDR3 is TGTGCCAGCAGCCCCCGGGAGCTAGCCAAAAACATTCAGTACTTC.

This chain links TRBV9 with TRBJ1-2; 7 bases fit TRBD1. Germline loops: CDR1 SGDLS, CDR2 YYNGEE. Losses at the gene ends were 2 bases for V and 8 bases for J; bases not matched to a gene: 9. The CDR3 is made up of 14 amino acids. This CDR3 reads CASSVNRGSRGYTF. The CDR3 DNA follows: TGTGCCAGCAGCGTTAACAGGGGTAGTCGAGGCTACACCTTC.

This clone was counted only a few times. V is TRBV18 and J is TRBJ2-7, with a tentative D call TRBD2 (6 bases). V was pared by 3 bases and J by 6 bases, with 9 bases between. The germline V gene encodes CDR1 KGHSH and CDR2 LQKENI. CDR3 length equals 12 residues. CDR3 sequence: CASSPAGFEQYF. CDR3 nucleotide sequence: TGTGCCAGCTCACCTGCGGGGTTCGAGCAGTACTTC.

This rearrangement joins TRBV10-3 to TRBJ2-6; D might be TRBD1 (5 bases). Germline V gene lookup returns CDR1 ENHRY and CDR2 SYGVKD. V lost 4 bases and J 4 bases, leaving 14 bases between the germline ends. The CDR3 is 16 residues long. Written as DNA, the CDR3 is TGTGCCATCAGTGCCCTCCAGGGTTTAGGGGCCAACGTCCTGACTTTC. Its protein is CAISALQGLGANVLTF.

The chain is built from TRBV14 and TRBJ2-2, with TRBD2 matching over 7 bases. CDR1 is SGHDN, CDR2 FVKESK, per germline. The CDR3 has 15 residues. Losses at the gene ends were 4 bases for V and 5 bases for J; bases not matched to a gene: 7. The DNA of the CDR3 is TGTGCCAGCAGCCCCCTCCGCGGGAGAACCGGGGAGCTGTTTTTT. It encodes CASSPLRGRTGELFF. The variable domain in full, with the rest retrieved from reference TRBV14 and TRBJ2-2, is EAGVTQFPSHSVIEKGQTVTLRCDPISGHDNLYWYRRVMGKEIKFLLHFVKESKQDESGMPNNRFLAERTGGTYSTLKVQPAELEDSGVYFCASSPLRGRTGELFFGEGSRLTVL.

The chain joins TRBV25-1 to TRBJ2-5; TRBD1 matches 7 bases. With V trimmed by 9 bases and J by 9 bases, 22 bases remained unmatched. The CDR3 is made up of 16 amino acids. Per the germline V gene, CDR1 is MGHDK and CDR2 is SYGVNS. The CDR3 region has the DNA TGTGCCAGTACCTTCGGCGCGAGGTCAGGGGGTGAGGCCCAGTACTTC. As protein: CASTFGARSGGEAQYF.

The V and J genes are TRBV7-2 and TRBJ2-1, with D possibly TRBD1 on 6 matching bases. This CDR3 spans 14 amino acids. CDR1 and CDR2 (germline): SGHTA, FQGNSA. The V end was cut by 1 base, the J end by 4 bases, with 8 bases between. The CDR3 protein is CASSLEQGYNEQFF. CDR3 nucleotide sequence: TGTGCCAGCAGCTTAGAGCAGGGGTACAATGAGCAGTTCTTC.

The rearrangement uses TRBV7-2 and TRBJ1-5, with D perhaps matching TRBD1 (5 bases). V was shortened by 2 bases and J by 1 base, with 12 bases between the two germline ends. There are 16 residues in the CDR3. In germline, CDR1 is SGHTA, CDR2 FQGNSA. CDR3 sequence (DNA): TGTGCCAGCAGCTTAATCGGGGGTTTAAGCAATCAGCCCCAGCATTTT. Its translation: CASSLIGGLSNQPQHF. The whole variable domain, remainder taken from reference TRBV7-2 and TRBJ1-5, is GAGVSQSPSNKVTEKGKDVELRCDPISGHTALYWYRQSLGQGLEFLIYFQGNSAPDKSGLPSDRFSAERTGGSVSTLTIQRTQQEDSAVYLCASSLIGGLSNQPQHFGDGTRLSIL.